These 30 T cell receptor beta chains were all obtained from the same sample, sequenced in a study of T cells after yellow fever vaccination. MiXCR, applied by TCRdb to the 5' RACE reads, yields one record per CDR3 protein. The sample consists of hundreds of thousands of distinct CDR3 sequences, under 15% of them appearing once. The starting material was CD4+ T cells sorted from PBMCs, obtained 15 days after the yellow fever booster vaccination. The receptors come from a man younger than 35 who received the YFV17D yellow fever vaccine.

In DNA, the CDR3 is TGCAGCGTCGCCTACTCGGGGCAGGGTGAGCAGTTCTTC. Its translation: CSVAYSGQGEQFF. The rearrangement uses TRBV29-1 and TRBJ2-1; D may match TRBD1 or TRBD2 (5 bases each). Trimming stripped 6 bases from V and 9 bases from J, with 18 bases between. The CDR3 runs to 13 residues. CDR1 and CDR2 from the germline V gene are SQVTM and ANQGSEA.

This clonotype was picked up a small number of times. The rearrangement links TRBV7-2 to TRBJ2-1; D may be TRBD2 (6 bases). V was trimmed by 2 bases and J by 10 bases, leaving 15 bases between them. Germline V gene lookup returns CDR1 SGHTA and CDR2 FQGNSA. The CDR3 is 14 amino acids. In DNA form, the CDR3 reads TGTGCCAGCAGCTTATCTGGGGGGACCGGAGAGCAGTTCTTC. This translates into CASSLSGGTGEQFF. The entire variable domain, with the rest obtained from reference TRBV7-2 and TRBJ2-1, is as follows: GAGVSQSPSNKVTEKGKDVELRCDPISGHTALYWYRQSLGQGLEFLIYFQGNSAPDKSGLPSDRFSAERTGGSVSTLTIQRTQQEDSAVYLCASSLSGGTGEQFFGPGTRLTVL.

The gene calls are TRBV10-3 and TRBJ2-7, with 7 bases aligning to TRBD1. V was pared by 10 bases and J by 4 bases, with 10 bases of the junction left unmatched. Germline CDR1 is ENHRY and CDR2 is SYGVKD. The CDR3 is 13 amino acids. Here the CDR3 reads CATQGDGPYEQYV. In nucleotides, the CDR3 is TGTGCCACCCAGGGGGACGGACCTTACGAGCAGTACGTC.

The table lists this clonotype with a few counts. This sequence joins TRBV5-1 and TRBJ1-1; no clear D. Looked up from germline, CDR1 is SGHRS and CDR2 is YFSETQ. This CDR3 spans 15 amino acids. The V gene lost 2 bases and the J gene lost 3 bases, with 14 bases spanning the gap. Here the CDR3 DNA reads TGCGCCAGCAGCTTCAGAGGGTGGTTCGACACTGAAGCTTTCTTT. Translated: CASSFRGWFDTEAFF.

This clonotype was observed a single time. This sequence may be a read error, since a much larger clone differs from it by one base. This CDR3 is CGSSAGRSSYNEQFF. The CDR3, as DNA: TGTGGCAGCAGTGCGGGCCGTAGCTCCTACAATGAGCAGTTCTTC. The V call is TRBV6-5, the J call TRBJ2-1; TRBD2 is a possible D gene (5 bases). CDR3 length: 15 residues. CDR1 MNHEY and CDR2 SVGAGI come from the germline V gene.

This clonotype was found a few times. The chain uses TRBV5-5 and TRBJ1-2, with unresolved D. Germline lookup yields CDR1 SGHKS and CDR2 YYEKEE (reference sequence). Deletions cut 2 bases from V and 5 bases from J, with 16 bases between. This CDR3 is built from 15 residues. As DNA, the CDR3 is TGTGCCAGCAGCTTTCACGGGGAGAGTTGGTATGGCTACACCTTC. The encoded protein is CASSFHGESWYGYTF.

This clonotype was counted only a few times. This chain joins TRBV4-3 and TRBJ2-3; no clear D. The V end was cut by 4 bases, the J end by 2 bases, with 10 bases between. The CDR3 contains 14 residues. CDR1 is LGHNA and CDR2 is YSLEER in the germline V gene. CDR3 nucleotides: TGCGCCAGCAGCCTTCTAGTAGACACAGATACGCAGTATTTT. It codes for CASSLLVDTDTQYF.

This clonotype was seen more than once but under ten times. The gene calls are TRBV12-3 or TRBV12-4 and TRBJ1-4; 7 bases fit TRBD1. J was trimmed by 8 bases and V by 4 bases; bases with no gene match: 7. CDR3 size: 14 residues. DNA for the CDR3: TGTGCCAGCAGTTCCCAGGGGGAGCTAGAAAAACTGTTTTTT. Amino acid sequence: CASSSQGELEKLFF.

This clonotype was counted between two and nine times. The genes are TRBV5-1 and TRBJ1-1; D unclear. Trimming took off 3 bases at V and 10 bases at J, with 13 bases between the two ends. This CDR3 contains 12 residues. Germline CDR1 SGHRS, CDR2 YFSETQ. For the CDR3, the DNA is TGCGCCAGCAGCTCACAAGGAGAGGGAGCTTTCTTT. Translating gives CASSSQGEGAFF.

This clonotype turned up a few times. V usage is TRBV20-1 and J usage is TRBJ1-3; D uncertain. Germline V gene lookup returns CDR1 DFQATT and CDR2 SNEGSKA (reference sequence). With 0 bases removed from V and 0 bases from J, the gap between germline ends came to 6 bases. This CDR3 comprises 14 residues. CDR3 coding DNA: TGCAGTGCTAGAGATCTGAACTCTGGAAACACCATATATTTT. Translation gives CSARDLNSGNTIYF.

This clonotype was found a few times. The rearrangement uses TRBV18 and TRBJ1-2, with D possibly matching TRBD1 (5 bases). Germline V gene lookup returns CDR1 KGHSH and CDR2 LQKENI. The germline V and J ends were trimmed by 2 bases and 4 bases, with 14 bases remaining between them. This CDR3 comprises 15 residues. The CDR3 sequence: CASSPEAGQTYGYTF. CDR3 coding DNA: TGTGCCAGCTCACCAGAGGCGGGGCAGACCTATGGCTACACCTTC.

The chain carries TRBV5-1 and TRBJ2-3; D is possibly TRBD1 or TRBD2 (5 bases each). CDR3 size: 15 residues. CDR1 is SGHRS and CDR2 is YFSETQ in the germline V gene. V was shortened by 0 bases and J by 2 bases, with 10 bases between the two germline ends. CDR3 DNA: TGCGCCAGCAGCTTGGCCGGGGCGACCACAGATACGCAGTATTTT. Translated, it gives CASSLAGATTDTQYF.

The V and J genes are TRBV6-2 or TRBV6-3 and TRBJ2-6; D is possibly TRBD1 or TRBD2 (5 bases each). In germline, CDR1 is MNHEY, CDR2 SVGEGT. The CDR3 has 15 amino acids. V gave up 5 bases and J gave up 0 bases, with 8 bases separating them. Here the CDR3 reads CASSRGHSGANVLTF. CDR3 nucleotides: TGTGCCAGCAGTCGGGGCCACTCTGGGGCCAACGTCCTGACTTTC.

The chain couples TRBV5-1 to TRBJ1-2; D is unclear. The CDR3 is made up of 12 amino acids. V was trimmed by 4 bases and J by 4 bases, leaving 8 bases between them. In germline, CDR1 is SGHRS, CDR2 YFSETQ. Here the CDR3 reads CASSADLYGYTF. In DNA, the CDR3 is TGCGCCAGCAGCGCCGACCTCTATGGCTACACCTTC.

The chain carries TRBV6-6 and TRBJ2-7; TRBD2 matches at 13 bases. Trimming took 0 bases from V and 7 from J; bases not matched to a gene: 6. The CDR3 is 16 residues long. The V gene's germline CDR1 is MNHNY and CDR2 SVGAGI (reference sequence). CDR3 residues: CASSYSTSGGPGEQYF. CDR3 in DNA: TGTGCCAGCAGTTACTCGACTAGCGGGGGGCCGGGGGAGCAGTACTTC.

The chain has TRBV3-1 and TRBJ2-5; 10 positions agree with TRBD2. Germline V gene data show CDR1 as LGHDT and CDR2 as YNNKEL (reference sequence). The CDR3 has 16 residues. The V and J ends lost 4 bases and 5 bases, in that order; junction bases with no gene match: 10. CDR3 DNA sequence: TGTGCCAGCAGCCCGACAGCGGGGGGGCCGGGTGAGACCCAGTACTTC. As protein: CASSPTAGGPGETQYF.

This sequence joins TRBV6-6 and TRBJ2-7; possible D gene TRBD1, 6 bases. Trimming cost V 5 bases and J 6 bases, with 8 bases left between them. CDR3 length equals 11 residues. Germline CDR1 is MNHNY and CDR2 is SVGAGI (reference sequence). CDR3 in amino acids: CASSVGGEQYF. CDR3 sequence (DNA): TGTGCCAGCAGTGTAGGGGGCGAGCAGTACTTC.

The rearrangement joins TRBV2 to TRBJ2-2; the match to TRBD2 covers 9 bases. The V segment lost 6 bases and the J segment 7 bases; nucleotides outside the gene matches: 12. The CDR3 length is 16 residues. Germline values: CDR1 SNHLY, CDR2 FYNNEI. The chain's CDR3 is CASRLEGLAFHGELFF. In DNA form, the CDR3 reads TGTGCCAGCAGACTAGAGGGACTAGCCTTCCACGGGGAGCTGTTTTTT.

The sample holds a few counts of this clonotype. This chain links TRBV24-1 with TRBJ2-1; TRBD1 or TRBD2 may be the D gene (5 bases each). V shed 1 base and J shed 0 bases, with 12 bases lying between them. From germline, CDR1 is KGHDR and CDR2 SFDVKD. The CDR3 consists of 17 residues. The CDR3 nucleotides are TGTGCCACCAGTGATTTTGAGGGGTCCCGCTCCTACAATGAGCAGTTCTTC. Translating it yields CATSDFEGSRSYNEQFF.

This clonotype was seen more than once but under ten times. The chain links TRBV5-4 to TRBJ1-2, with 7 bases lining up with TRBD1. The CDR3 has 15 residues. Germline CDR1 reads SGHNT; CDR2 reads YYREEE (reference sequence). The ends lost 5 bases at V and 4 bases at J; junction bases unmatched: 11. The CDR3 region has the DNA TGTGCCAGCAGGCACCCTGACAGGGTCGGCTATGGCTACACCTTC. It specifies CASRHPDRVGYGYTF.

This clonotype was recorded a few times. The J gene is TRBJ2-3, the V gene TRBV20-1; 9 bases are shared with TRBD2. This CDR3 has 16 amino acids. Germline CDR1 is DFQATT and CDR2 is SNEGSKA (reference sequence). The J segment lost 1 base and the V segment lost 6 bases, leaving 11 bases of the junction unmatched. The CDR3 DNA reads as TGCAGTGCGACCAAGAGCGGGGGGAGGGGCACAGATACGCAGTATTTT. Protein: CSATKSGGRGTDTQYF.

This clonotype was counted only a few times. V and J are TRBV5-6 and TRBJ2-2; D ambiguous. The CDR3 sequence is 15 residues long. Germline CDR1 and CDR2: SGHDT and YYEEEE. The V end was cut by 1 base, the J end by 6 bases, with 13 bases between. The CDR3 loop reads CASSLSPDWAGELFF. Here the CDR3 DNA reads TGTGCCAGCAGCTTGTCGCCAGACTGGGCCGGGGAGCTGTTTTTT. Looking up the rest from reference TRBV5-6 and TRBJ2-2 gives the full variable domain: DAGVTQSPTHLIKTRGQQVTLRCSPKSGHDTVSWYQQALGQGPQFIFQYYEEEERQRGNFPDRFSGHQFPNYSSELNVNALLLGDSALYLCASSLSPDWAGELFFGEGSRLTVL.

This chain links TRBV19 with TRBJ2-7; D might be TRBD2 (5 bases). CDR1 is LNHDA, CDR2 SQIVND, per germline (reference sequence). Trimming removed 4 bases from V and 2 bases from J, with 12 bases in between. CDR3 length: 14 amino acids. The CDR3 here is CASSTGWEPYEQYF. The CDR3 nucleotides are TGTGCCAGTAGTACCGGTTGGGAGCCCTACGAGCAGTACTTC.

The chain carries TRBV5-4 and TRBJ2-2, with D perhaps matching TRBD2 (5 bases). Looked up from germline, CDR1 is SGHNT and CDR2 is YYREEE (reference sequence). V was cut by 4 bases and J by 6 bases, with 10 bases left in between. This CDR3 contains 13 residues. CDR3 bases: TGTGCCAGCAGCAGGACTTCCTCCGGGGAGCTGTTTTTT. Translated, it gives CASSRTSSGELFF.

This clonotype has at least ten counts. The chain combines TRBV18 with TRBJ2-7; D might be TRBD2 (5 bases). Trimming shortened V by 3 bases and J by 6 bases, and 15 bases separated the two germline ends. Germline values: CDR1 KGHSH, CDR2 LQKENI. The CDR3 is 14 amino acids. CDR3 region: CASSPGVTLGEQYF. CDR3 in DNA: TGTGCCAGCTCACCCGGGGTGACGCTAGGCGAGCAGTACTTC. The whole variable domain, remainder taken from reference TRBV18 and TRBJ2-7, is NAGVMQNPRHLVRRRGQEARLRCSPMKGHSHVYWYRQLPEEGLKFMVYLQKENIIDESGMPKERFSAEFPKEGPSILRIQQVVRGDSAAYFCASSPGVTLGEQYFGPGTRLTVT.

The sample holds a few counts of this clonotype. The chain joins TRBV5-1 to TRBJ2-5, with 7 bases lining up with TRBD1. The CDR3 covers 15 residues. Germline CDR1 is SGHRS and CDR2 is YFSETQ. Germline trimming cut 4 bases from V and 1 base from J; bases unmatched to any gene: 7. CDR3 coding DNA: TGCGCCAGCAGCCCCCTTAGGGGGCTCCAAGAGACCCAGTACTTC. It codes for CASSPLRGLQETQYF. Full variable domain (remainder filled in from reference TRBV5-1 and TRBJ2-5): KAGVTQTPRYLIKTRGQQVTLSCSPISGHRSVSWYQQTPGQGLQFLFEYFSETQRNKGNFPGRFSGRQFSNSRSEMNVSTLELGDSALYLCASSPLRGLQETQYFGPGTRLLVL.

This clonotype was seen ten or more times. The CDR3 reads CSVGEKPFEKLFF. CDR3 bases: TGCAGCGTTGGAGAGAAACCCTTTGAAAAACTGTTTTTT. V gene TRBV29-1 combines with J gene TRBJ1-4; no reliable D call. Trimming cost V 4 bases and J 7 bases, with 13 bases left between them. CDR1 and CDR2 (germline): SQVTM, ANQGSEA. This CDR3 contains 13 residues. Full variable domain (outside the CDR3, taken from reference TRBV29-1 and TRBJ1-4): SAVISQKPSRDICQRGTSLTIQCQVDSQVTMMFWYRQQPGQSLTLIATANQGSEATYESGFVIDKFPISRPNLTFSTLTVSNMSPEDSSIYLCSVGEKPFEKLFFGSGTQLSVL.

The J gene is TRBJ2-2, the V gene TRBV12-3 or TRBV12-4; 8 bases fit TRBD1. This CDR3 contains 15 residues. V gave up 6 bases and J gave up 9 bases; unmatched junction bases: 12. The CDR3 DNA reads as TGTGCCAGCAGCTACTCCAGACAGGGGAACCGGGAGCTGTTTTTT. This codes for CASSYSRQGNRELFF.

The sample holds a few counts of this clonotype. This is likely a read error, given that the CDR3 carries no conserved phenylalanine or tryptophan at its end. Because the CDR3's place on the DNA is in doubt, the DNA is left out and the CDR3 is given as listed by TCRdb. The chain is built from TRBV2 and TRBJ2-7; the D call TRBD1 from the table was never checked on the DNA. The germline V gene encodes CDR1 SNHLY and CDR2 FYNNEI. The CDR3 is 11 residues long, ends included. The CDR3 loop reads CASSVEQGVAR.

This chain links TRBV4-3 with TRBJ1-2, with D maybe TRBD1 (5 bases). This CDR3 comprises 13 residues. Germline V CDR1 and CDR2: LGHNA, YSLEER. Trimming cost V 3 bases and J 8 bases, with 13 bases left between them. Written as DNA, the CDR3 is TGCGCCAGCAGCCACCCAGGGCTTTCAGGCTACACCTTC. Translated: CASSHPGLSGYTF.